A single sample is the source of the 11 T cell receptor beta chains below, sequenced in a study of shared clonotypes between healthy human individuals. TCRdb's copy holds only in-frame clones and misses some; the assay was immunoSEQ multiplex PCR. Found here are about 530,000 clones, 75% to 80% of them singletons; the top ten hold under 15%. The material sequenced was PBMCs. The receptors were sampled from a woman aged 40 to 50 in good health. Some clones in this sample may be carry-over from other donors' samples.

This chain links TRBV11-3 with TRBJ1-3; D perhaps matches TRBD1 (6 bases). The V gene lost 3 bases and the J gene lost 0 bases, with 24 bases spanning the gap. CDR1 is SGHNT and CDR2 is YENEEA in the germline V gene. The CDR3 has 20 amino acids. The chain's CDR3 is CASSLEDSPTASASGNTIYF. CDR3 DNA sequence: TGTGCCAGCAGCTTGGAGGACAGCCCAACGGCATCCGCCTCTGGAAACACCATATATTTT.

The chain couples TRBV9 to TRBJ2-1; the match to TRBD2 covers 7 bases. Trimming removed 0 bases from V and 5 bases from J; junction bases left unmatched: 2. Per the germline V gene, CDR1 is SGDLS and CDR2 is YYNGEE. CDR3 length: 14 amino acids. Written as DNA, the CDR3 is TGTGCCAGCAGCGTAGTCGGGAGGCACAATGAGCAGTTCTTC. It yields the protein CASSVVGRHNEQFF.

This clone was seen just once. The gene calls are TRBV30 and TRBJ2-7; 7 nucleotides agree with TRBD1. The V gene end was trimmed by 4 bases and the J gene end by 7 bases; junction bases not matched to a gene: 7. This CDR3 region has 12 residues. Germline V gene lookup returns CDR1 GTSNPN and CDR2 SVGIG (reference sequence). CDR3 amino acids: CAWTRGLGEQYF. The CDR3 DNA reads as TGTGCCTGGACTAGGGGGCTGGGGGAGCAGTACTTC.

This chain joins TRBV7-3 and TRBJ2-1, with TRBD2 matching 7 bases. There are 15 residues in the CDR3. V shed 4 bases and J 6 bases; nucleotides not matched to a gene: 9. CDR1 and CDR2 (germline): SGHTA, FQGTGA. The CDR3 is CASSSQAGEVNEQFF. DNA for the CDR3: TGTGCCAGCAGCTCCCAGGCGGGAGAGGTCAATGAGCAGTTCTTC.

This chain connects TRBV7-3 to TRBJ2-1, with 10 nucleotides matching TRBD2. J lost 8 bases, V lost 2 bases, and 12 bases had no gene match. Per the germline V gene, CDR1 is SGHTA and CDR2 is FQGTGA. This CDR3 has 17 residues. The CDR3 region is CASSLGLAGALRDEQFF. CDR3 bases: TGTGCCAGCAGCTTAGGGCTAGCGGGAGCATTGAGGGATGAGCAGTTCTTC.

A word on this clone: The junction differs from germline at one of its ends, possibly a read error. The chain is built from TRBV4-2 and TRBJ1-5, with 12 bases identical to TRBD1. The CDR3 is 14 residues long. Germline CDR1 reads LGHNA; CDR2 reads YNFKEQ. CDR3 region: CASSQFRDRGPNIF. CDR3 DNA sequence: TGTGCCAGCAGCCAATTCCGGGACAGGGGGCCCAACATCTTT.

The chain couples TRBV14 to TRBJ1-4; TRBD1 might be the D (6 bases). Germline V gene data show CDR1 as SGHDN and CDR2 as FVKESK. The CDR3 covers 14 residues. V lost 5 bases, J lost 7 bases, and 14 bases lay in between. CDR3 in amino acids: CASSERQVFEKLFF. The DNA of the CDR3 is TGTGCCAGCAGCGAAAGACAGGTATTTGAAAAACTGTTTTTT.

The chain uses TRBV19 and TRBJ2-7; D gene uncertain. Germline V gene lookup returns CDR1 LNHDA and CDR2 SQIVND (reference sequence). The CDR3 is 13 residues long. Between the trimmed V and J ends, which lost 4 bases and 2 bases, there was a span of 9 bases. The CDR3 loop reads CASSKRETYEQYF. The CDR3, as DNA: TGTGCCAGTAGTAAGAGAGAAACCTACGAGCAGTACTTC.

This clone has more than one count but fewer than ten. This chain connects TRBV2 to TRBJ1-2; tentative D call: TRBD1 (6 bases). This CDR3 is 12 amino acids long. Germline-derived CDR1 and CDR2 are SNHLY and FYNNEI. Deletions cut 4 bases from V and 6 bases from J, with 9 bases between. The chain's CDR3 is CASSVRGDGYTF. CDR3 bases: TGTGCCAGCAGTGTCAGGGGAGATGGCTACACCTTC.

This clone has ten or more counts. The V gene is TRBV6-6, the J gene TRBJ2-6; no clear D gene. Germline V gene data show CDR1 as MNHNY and CDR2 as SVGAGI (reference sequence). This CDR3 contains 15 residues. V was clipped by 2 bases and J by 4 bases, with 9 bases between them. CDR3: CASSYTSAGANVLTF. CDR3 bases: TGTGCCAGCAGTTACACAAGTGCCGGGGCCAACGTCCTGACTTTC.

The J gene is TRBJ2-7, the V gene TRBV15; D is unclear. CDR3 size: 15 residues. CDR1 and CDR2 (germline): LNHNV, YYDKDF (reference sequence). Trimming cost V 5 bases and J 3 bases, with 17 bases left between them. CDR3 region: CATSLTVRLGYEQYF. CDR3 in DNA: TGTGCCACCAGCTTGACCGTCAGGTTGGGCTACGAGCAGTACTTC.